The 8 T cell receptor beta chains below all came from one sample that was sequenced in a study of vaccination effects on CD4 cells after COVID-19. Before any sequencing was done, the ViraFEST assay used viral peptide pools to expand antigen-specific CD4+ T cells. When around 10 days of culture had elapsed, CD4+ T cells were isolated. A PCR test confirmed that the person had SARS-CoV-2 infection between March and December 2020. No antigen is known for these receptors. Sequencing was performed with immunoSEQ multiplex PCR; in TCRdb, only in-frame clones are kept and a portion is missing. The table records 55,000 or so clones, under 80% of them present only once. The specimen was CD4+ T cells from PBMCs cultured with HIV peptides, collected before COVID-19 vaccination. As to subset: HIV-1 Nef peptide pool negative control/reference culture. The receptors were sampled from a human donor who had a prior SARS-CoV-2 infection.

This clone qualifies as medium-sized. This sequence joins TRBV5-4 and TRBJ2-4, with D perhaps being TRBD1 or TRBD2 (6 bases each). The germline gives CDR1 SGHNT, CDR2 YYREEE (reference sequence). CDR3 length: 13 residues. Trimming removed 1 base at V and 8 bases at J, with 10 bases between. CDR3 nucleotide sequence: TGTGCCAGCAGCTTGAACAGGGAGGACATTCAGTACTTC. It codes for CASSLNREDIQYF.

V usage is TRBV4-2 and J usage is TRBJ2-7; possibly TRBD2 for D (5 bases). V lost 0 bases, J lost 6 bases, and 15 bases lay in between. The CDR3 has 15 residues. Germline V lookup: CDR1 LGHNA, CDR2 YNFKEQ. The CDR3 here is CASSQDLRGDGEQYF. The CDR3 region has the DNA TGTGCCAGCAGCCAAGATCTACGGGGAGACGGCGAGCAGTACTTC.

The V call is TRBV19, the J call TRBJ2-2; D is undetermined. The CDR3 runs to 14 residues. Trimming removed 2 bases at V and 5 bases at J, with 9 bases between. The germline V gene has CDR1 LNHDA and CDR2 SQIVND (reference sequence). As DNA, the CDR3 is TGTGCCAGTAGTATATTTGGACCGACCGGGGAGCTGTTTTTT. This translates into CASSIFGPTGELFF. Full variable domain (missing parts from reference TRBV19 and TRBJ2-2): DGGITQSPKYLFRKEGQNVTLSCEQNLNHDAMYWYRQDPGQGLRLIYYSQIVNDFQKGDIAEGYSVSREKKESFPLTVTSAQKNPTAFYLCASSIFGPTGELFFGEGSRLTVL.

The gene calls are TRBV19 and TRBJ1-1; 8 positions match TRBD1. Germline V lookup: CDR1 LNHDA, CDR2 SQIVND (reference sequence). J lost 3 bases, V lost 8 bases, and 8 bases had no gene match. This CDR3 has 14 residues. The CDR3 DNA follows: TGTGCCAGTGGGTTGGACAGGGAGGACACTGAAGCTTTCTTT. This sequence encodes CASGLDREDTEAFF.

The V and J genes are TRBV4-2 and TRBJ1-2; D unclear. V lost 2 bases and J 10 bases, leaving 26 bases between the germline ends. CDR3 length: 17 residues. CDR1 and CDR2 from the germline V gene are LGHNA and YNFKEQ. The CDR3 bases are TGTGCCAGCAGCCAAAGGCTTGCAACCCGGGCCTCGATGTTCTACACCTTC. Translation gives CASSQRLATRASMFYTF.

V is TRBV6-5 and J is TRBJ2-7; no definite D call. Germline CDR1 MNHEY, CDR2 SVGAGI. The CDR3 is made up of 13 amino acids. V lost 6 bases to trimming and J lost 5 bases, with 14 bases between them. Here the CDR3 reads CASSALRADEQYF. As DNA, the CDR3 is TGTGCCAGCAGCGCCCTTCGGGCTGACGAGCAGTACTTC.

The sample holds a few counts of this clone. V and J are TRBV5-4 and TRBJ2-7; 10 bases are a match to TRBD2. The CDR3 loop spans 18 amino acids. Germline assignment: CDR1 SGHNT and CDR2 YYREEE (reference sequence). V was pared by 0 bases and J by 7 bases, with 16 bases of the junction left unmatched. In nucleotides, the CDR3 is TGTGCCAGCAGCTTGGGGGCCCTAGCGGGAGCCCCTCCGGTTGAGCAGTACTTC. Its protein product is CASSLGALAGAPPVEQYF.

This clone was seen a few times. The chain has TRBV9 and TRBJ2-2; 7 nucleotides match TRBD2. The CDR3 runs to 16 residues. Germline V gene lookup returns CDR1 SGDLS and CDR2 YYNGEE. After removal of 4 bases from V and 3 bases from J, the junction contained 9 bases not matched to a gene. CDR3 DNA: TGTGCCAGCAGCCCCAGGGAGGGCGTTGACACCGGGGAGCTGTTTTTT. Residues: CASSPREGVDTGELFF.